This T cell receptor beta chain was documented in a study of radiation and T cells in renal cell carcinoma. Study-wide points: Top tumor clonotypes rose in blood 2 weeks post-radiation, then contracted.

Profiled with immunoSEQ multiplex PCR; TCRdb holds only in-frame clones, not every one. The repertoire holds approximately 92,000 clones, with about 82% as singletons. Germline CDR1 is GTSNPN and CDR2 is SVGIG (reference sequence). Trimming removed 1 base at V and 8 bases at J, with 14 bases between. CDR3 size: 14 residues. Regarding this clone: The target antigen is unknown.

Indicated time point: blood 4 weeks post-SBRT, at nephrectomy. Treatment: 15 Gy SBRT to primary tumor, nephrectomy 4 weeks later. Nephrectomy followed 15 Gy stereotactic body radiation by 4 weeks. Radiation-treated patients gave blood at baseline, week 2 and week 4. The TCR originated in a man aged 50-60 years with renal cell carcinoma. The sequencing here drew on blood, taken from a patient whose treatment included radiotherapy and nephrectomy. V usage is TRBV30 and J usage is TRBJ1-4; D possibly corresponds to TRBD1 (6 bases). CDR3 nucleotide sequence: TGTGCCTGGAGTGAGGGACACTCTGAGGAAAAACTGTTTTTT. This gives the protein CAWSEGHSEEKLFF.